This T cell receptor (beta chain) comes out of a study of CD8+ T cells in alopecia areata. Study in general: Among treated patients, oral tofacitinib was administered at 5 to 10 mg twice daily.

This CDR3 is 13 amino acids long. Germline CDR1 reads MNHNY; CDR2 reads SVGAGI (reference sequence). The V gene lost 5 bases and the J gene lost 1 base, with 9 bases spanning the gap. Treatment given: oral pan-JAK inhibitor, 5-10 mg twice daily. RNA extraction was followed by reverse transcription into cDNA, which acted as the sequencing template. Profiled with immunoSEQ multiplex PCR; TCRdb holds only in-frame clones, not every one. The sample shows some 150,000 clones, roughly four fifths of them seen only once. General study findings and limits: Many expanded lesional clones stayed in scalp and blood while on tofacitinib.

On this clone: Its antigen is unknown.

V gene TRBV6-6 combines with J gene TRBJ2-7; a weak D match, TRBD2 (6 bases). The receptor's source is a human donor with alopecia areata. Sequencing used CD8+ T cells sorted from blood, obtained at week 4, from a patient treated with tofacitinib. The CDR3 loop reads CASSPAGSYEQYF. CDR3 DNA: TGTGCCAGCAGTCCCGCGGGGTCCTACGAGCAGTACTTC.